One sample yielded the 18 T cell receptor beta chains listed below, sequenced in a study of OX40 agonist ivuxolimab in advanced cancers. This table comes from immunoSEQ multiplex PCR, and its TCRdb copy is limited to in-frame clones, with some not included. Among 65,000 to 80,000 clones listed, approximately 90% were seen once. The source was CD4+ or CD8+ T cells sorted from blood, collected in a trial of the OX40 agonist ivuxolimab. These receptors were obtained from an adult with an advanced solid tumor such as melanoma, head and neck, liver or kidney cancer.

The V gene is TRBV10-3, the J gene TRBJ1-2; 7 positions agree with TRBD1. Germline trimming cut 4 bases from V and 0 bases from J; bases unmatched to any gene: 5. The CDR3 spans 15 residues. The germline CDR1 and CDR2 sequences are ENHRY and SYGVKD. The CDR3 region has the DNA TGTGCCATCAGTGGGACAGGTGAAGCTAACTATGGCTACACCTTC. Its protein is CAISGTGEANYGYTF.

The DNA of the CDR3 is TGTGCCAGCAGCCTTTTTGGGGATGCTTTCTTT. Translated, it gives CASSLFGDAFF. The chain is built from TRBV7-2 and TRBJ1-1, with D hard to call. The length of the CDR3 is 11 residues. Trimming stripped 5 bases from V and 11 bases from J, with 12 bases between. Germline CDR1 reads SGHTA; CDR2 reads FQGNSA.

The V gene is TRBV18, the J gene TRBJ2-5, with D maybe TRBD1 (7 bases). The CDR3 has 14 amino acids. CDR1 and CDR2 (germline): KGHSH, LQKENI. The ends were cut back, 3 bases at V and 5 bases at J, with 13 bases in the middle. The DNA of the CDR3 is TGTGCCAGCTCACCGCAGACAGGGAGGGAGACCCAGTACTTC. It codes for CASSPQTGRETQYF.

This clone was seen just once. V and J are TRBV11-2 and TRBJ2-1; D assignment may be TRBD1 or TRBD2 (5 bases each). V lost 5 bases, J lost 5 bases, and 19 bases lay in between. CDR1 SGHAT and CDR2 FQNNGV come from the germline V gene. The CDR3 has 16 residues. The CDR3 DNA reads TGTGCCAGCAGCCGCGTAATGGGGGTTGGTGACAATGAGCAGTTCTTC. It is translated as CASSRVMGVGDNEQFF.

V and J are TRBV5-5 and TRBJ1-5; tentatively, D is TRBD1 (5 bases). Trimming shortened V by 4 bases and J by 9 bases, and 20 bases separated the two germline ends. Germline V gene data show CDR1 as SGHKS and CDR2 as YYEKEE (reference sequence). The CDR3 spans 15 residues. Here the CDR3 DNA reads TGTGCCAGCAGCCCCTTCGGGGGGTCCGGGGGGCCCCAGCATTTT. Protein product: CASSPFGGSGGPQHF.

V is TRBV7-9 and J is TRBJ1-1; tentatively, D is TRBD1 (6 bases). V shed 5 bases and J shed 0 bases, with 10 bases lying between them. The CDR3 runs 14 residues. Germline lookup yields CDR1 SEHNR and CDR2 FQNEAQ (reference sequence). The CDR3 DNA reads TGTGCCAGCAGCCCGCGGACAGTGAACACTGAAGCTTTCTTT. Residues: CASSPRTVNTEAFF.

This chain connects TRBV4-1 to TRBJ1-4; D unresolved. Germline CDR1 reads MGHRA; CDR2 reads YSYEKL. Trimming left V 2 bases short and J 0 bases short, with 19 bases between. The CDR3 consists of 19 residues. In DNA form, the CDR3 reads TGCGCCAGCAGCCAAATTGGGTCCATAACCCGTGCAACTAATGAAAAACTGTTTTTT. It is translated as CASSQIGSITRATNEKLFF.

The genes are TRBV18 and TRBJ2-5; D is possibly TRBD2 (7 bases). V was trimmed by 6 bases and J by 2 bases, leaving 13 bases between them. The CDR3 totals 14 residues. Germline loops: CDR1 KGHSH, CDR2 LQKENI. For the CDR3, the DNA is TGTGCCAGCTCTCCAGGGGAGGGGCAAGAGACCCAGTACTTC. Translating it yields CASSPGEGQETQYF.

The chain employs TRBV13 and TRBJ1-3, with D unresolved. The CDR3 is 15 amino acids. Germline assignment: CDR1 PRHDT and CDR2 FYEKMQ (reference sequence). The ends were cut back, 2 bases at V and 1 base at J, with 9 bases in the middle. The CDR3 DNA reads as TGTGCCAGCAGCTTAACAGTTACATCTGGAAACACCATATATTTT. This gives the protein CASSLTVTSGNTIYF.

This chain uses TRBV5-6 with TRBJ1-3; possible D gene TRBD1, 6 bases. The CDR3 is 16 residues long. Germline assignment: CDR1 SGHDT and CDR2 YYEEEE. V lost 4 bases and J 0 bases, leaving 14 bases between the germline ends. The CDR3 nucleotides are TGTGCCAGCAGCCTCTACAGGGTCCCCTCTGGAAACACCATATATTTT. Amino acid sequence: CASSLYRVPSGNTIYF.

The sample holds one count of this clone. The J gene is TRBJ2-7, the V gene TRBV7-2; 8 nucleotides match TRBD2. The CDR3 runs to 15 residues. V trimming: 7 bases; J trimming: 1 base; junction bases outside the gene matches: 9. Germline lookup yields CDR1 SGHTA and CDR2 FQGNSA. The CDR3 DNA follows: TGTGCCAGCACCCCTTCCGGCGGGAGGTCCTACGAGCAGTACTTC. It is translated as CASTPSGGRSYEQYF.

This chain links TRBV7-8 with TRBJ1-2; no definite D call. The CDR3 contains 15 residues. V gave up 2 bases and J gave up 6 bases, with 16 bases separating them. Germline values: CDR1 SGHVS, CDR2 FQNEAQ. The CDR3 spells CASSLKKTGYHGYTF. For the CDR3, the DNA is TGTGCCAGCAGCTTAAAGAAGACGGGATACCATGGCTACACCTTC.

The chain carries TRBV11-2 and TRBJ1-4; D gene uncertain. Trimming cost V 0 bases and J 0 bases, with 11 bases left between them. The CDR3 extends over 17 amino acids. Looked up from germline, CDR1 is SGHAT and CDR2 is FQNNGV. CDR3 loop: CASSLDASGATNEKLFF. CDR3 in DNA: TGTGCCAGCAGCTTAGATGCCTCGGGCGCAACTAATGAAAAACTGTTTTTT.

This sequence joins TRBV6-4 and TRBJ1-6; TRBD1 aligns across 9 bases. The CDR3 is 16 amino acids. Germline assignment: CDR1 MRHNA and CDR2 SNTAGT. V was pared by 10 bases and J by 9 bases, with 16 bases of the junction left unmatched. This chain's CDR3 is CATEPRDRVICSPLHF. DNA for the CDR3: TGTGCCACCGAACCCCGGGACAGGGTTATCTGTTCACCCCTCCACTTT.

The chain joins TRBV7-9 to TRBJ2-2; the D gene could be TRBD1 or TRBD2 (5 bases each). Germline values: CDR1 SEHNR, CDR2 FQNEAQ (reference sequence). The CDR3 has 13 residues. Trimming cost V 4 bases and J 7 bases, with 10 bases left between them. CDR3 loop: CASSSRDGGELFF. Written as DNA, the CDR3 is TGTGCCAGCAGCTCCCGGGACGGCGGGGAGCTGTTTTTT.

This clone was observed a single time. The rearrangement uses TRBV7-6 and TRBJ2-1; 7 bases are a match to TRBD2. The CDR3 extends over 15 amino acids. CDR1 is SGHVS and CDR2 is FNYEAQ in the germline V gene. The J segment lost 7 bases and the V segment lost 6 bases, leaving 12 bases of the junction unmatched. The CDR3 protein is CASSHRAGTINEQFF. The CDR3 nucleotides read TGTGCCAGCAGTCATCGAGCCGGGACTATAAATGAGCAGTTCTTC.

The chain is built from TRBV5-6 and TRBJ2-7, with D uncertain. Deletions cut 3 bases from V and 6 bases from J, with 7 bases between. From germline, CDR1 is SGHDT and CDR2 YYEEEE. This CDR3 region has 11 residues. The CDR3 region is CASSYLGEQYF. CDR3 sequence (DNA): TGTGCCAGCAGCTACCTTGGCGAGCAGTACTTC.

V usage is TRBV6-1 and J usage is TRBJ1-2; 8 nucleotides line up with TRBD1. CDR1 is MNHNS, CDR2 SASEGT, per germline. V was clipped by 5 bases and J by 7 bases; unmatched bases: 9. This CDR3 region has 14 residues. CDR3 DNA: TGTGCCAGCAGTTCCCCGGACAGGGCTCGTGGCTACACCTTC. Its translation is CASSSPDRARGYTF.